This entry lists 17 T cell receptor beta chains sequenced from one sample in a study of Graves' ophthalmopathy and Graves' hyperthyroidism. TCR beta CDR3 regions were amplified from RNA transcripts. Second-round multiplex PCR came after first-round RT-PCR with HTBI primers. Via MiXCR, TCRdb re-called the multiplex PCR reads, giving one row per CDR3 protein. This table holds a few hundred thousand distinct CDR3 sequences, 35% to 45% found once. Sequences were obtained from peripheral blood or thyroid tissue (not recorded which). All receptors come from an adult man with Graves' hyperthyroidism.

The chain joins TRBV6-5 to TRBJ1-1; no clear D gene. The germline V and J ends were trimmed by 5 bases and 8 bases, with 15 bases remaining between them. This CDR3 is 13 amino acids long. Germline CDR1 is MNHEY and CDR2 is SVGAGI. For the CDR3, the DNA is TGTGCCAGCAGTGAAGCGCCCAAGGTCGAAGCTTTCTTT. Translating it yields CASSEAPKVEAFF.

This chain joins TRBV20-1 and TRBJ2-3; the match to TRBD2 covers 8 bases. There are 16 residues in the CDR3. From germline, CDR1 is DFQATT and CDR2 SNEGSKA (reference sequence). Germline trimming cut 6 bases from V and 4 bases from J; bases unmatched to any gene: 15. The CDR3 bases are TGCAGTGCAACCTCGGCGACTAGCGCCGAACCAGATACGCAGTATTTT. Residues: CSATSATSAEPDTQYF.

This clonotype was seen ten or more times. The CDR3 DNA reads TGTGCCAGCAGTCCTAGGGGGGCACAGCCCCAGCATTTT. Protein product: CASSPRGAQPQHF. The chain has TRBV12-3 or TRBV12-4 and TRBJ1-5; TRBD1 is a possible D gene (6 bases). V dropped 5 bases and J dropped 7 bases, with 12 bases sitting between them. The CDR3 consists of 13 residues.

The chain is built from TRBV7-2 and TRBJ1-2, with TRBD1 identical over 9 bases. Per the germline V gene, CDR1 is SGHTA and CDR2 is FQGNSA. CDR3 length: 14 amino acids. V dropped 3 bases and J dropped 7; count of bases not matched to a gene: 6. The CDR3 nucleotides are TGTGCCAGCAGCTTTGAGACAGGGGGTGGTGGCTACACCTTC. Amino acid sequence: CASSFETGGGGYTF.

As concerns this clonotype: One base away lies a much larger clone, so this may be a sequencing read error. V usage is TRBV11-2 and J usage is TRBJ1-2; TRBD1 matches 7 bases. The CDR3 extends over 13 amino acids. J gave up 5 bases and V 5 bases, and 5 bases lay outside the gene matches. Germline V gene lookup returns CDR1 SGHAT and CDR2 FQNNGV. CDR3 region: CASSHGTEYGYTF. The CDR3 DNA reads TGTGCCAGCAGCCACGGGACAGAGTATGGCTACACCTTC.

Turning to this clonotype: This may be a read error: a much more frequent sequence differs by one nucleotide. The chain recombines TRBV11-3 with TRBJ1-2; D possibly corresponds to TRBD1 (5 bases). Germline V gene sequence: CDR1 SGHNT, CDR2 YENEEA. The CDR3 extends over 14 amino acids. With 4 bases removed from V and 8 bases from J, the gap between germline ends came to 17 bases. For the CDR3, the DNA is TGTGCCAGCAGCTCTGAAGGGAGGGGTGAAGGCTACACCTTC. Translated: CASSSEGRGEGYTF.

This clonotype was detected many times. The chain employs TRBV19 and TRBJ1-1; D not certain. V was pared by 4 bases and J by 4 bases, with 10 bases between. CDR1 is LNHDA, CDR2 SQIVND, per germline (reference sequence). The CDR3 has 13 amino acids. Written as DNA, the CDR3 is TGTGCCAGTAGTACAACAAGGGCCACTGAAGCTTTCTTT. This sequence encodes CASSTTRATEAFF.

This clonotype has a count of ten or more. The chain uses TRBV25-1 and TRBJ2-5; D gene uncertain. V shed 2 bases and J shed 5 bases, with 9 bases lying between them. This CDR3 spans 13 amino acids. Germline CDR1 is MGHDK and CDR2 is SYGVNS. The CDR3 sequence is CASSEPGRETQYF. The CDR3 DNA reads as TGTGCCAGCAGTGAACCTGGGCGGGAGACCCAGTACTTC.

There are many counts of this clonotype. The J gene is TRBJ2-6, the V gene TRBV7-3; no clear D gene. Trimming took 5 bases from V and 0 from J, leaving 5 bases between them. This CDR3 has 14 amino acids. The germline CDR1 and CDR2 sequences are SGHTA and FQGTGA. CDR3 coding DNA: TGTGCCAGCAGCACGACCTCTGGGGCCAACGTCCTGACTTTC. It specifies CASSTTSGANVLTF.

This clonotype was recorded at least ten times. The chain joins TRBV4-2 to TRBJ1-4, with no clear D. CDR3 length equals 16 residues. Trimming pared 0 bases from V and 2 bases from J, leaving 10 bases between. CDR1 and CDR2 (germline): LGHNA, YNFKEQ. The CDR3 sequence is CASSQDPGSTNEKLFF. The CDR3 DNA reads as TGTGCCAGCAGCCAAGATCCCGGGAGCACTAATGAAAAACTGTTTTTT.

In its sample, this clonotype was seen many times. The chain couples TRBV7-9 to TRBJ1-4; maybe TRBD1 (6 bases). The V end lost 6 bases, the J end lost 2 bases, and 13 bases lay between the germline ends. This CDR3 has 15 amino acids. Germline V CDR1 and CDR2: SEHNR, FQNEAQ (reference sequence). CDR3 DNA: TGTGCCAGCAGTCGCCTGACAGGTACTAATGAAAAACTGTTTTTT. As protein: CASSRLTGTNEKLFF.

At least ten counts were recorded for this clonotype. The rearrangement uses TRBV29-1 and TRBJ1-2; D is ambiguous. Germline assignment: CDR1 SQVTM and CDR2 ANQGSEA. Trimming removed 0 bases at V and 6 bases at J, with 8 bases between. The length of the CDR3 is 12 residues. The DNA of the CDR3 is TGCAGCGTTGAAGATATATGGGATGGCTACACCTTC. Amino acid sequence: CSVEDIWDGYTF. The full variable domain, in which reference TRBV29-1 and TRBJ1-2 provide the parts outside the CDR3, is SAVISQKPSRDICQRGTSLTIQCQVDSQVTMMFWYRQQPGQSLTLIATANQGSEATYESGFVIDKFPISRPNLTFSTLTVSNMSPEDSSIYLCSVEDIWDGYTFGSGTRLTVV.

The gene calls are TRBV6-5 and TRBJ1-5; no clear D. Trimming removed 2 bases from V and 0 bases from J, with 8 bases in between. The germline CDR1 and CDR2 sequences are MNHEY and SVGAGI. The CDR3 is 15 residues long. The CDR3, as DNA: TGTGCCAGCAGTTACGCAAGGGCTAGCAATCAGCCCCAGCATTTT. It encodes CASSYARASNQPQHF.

The table lists this clonotype with many counts. The junction departs from germline at one end; a sequencing error may be responsible. The J gene is TRBJ2-5, the V gene TRBV7-7, with 14 bases matching TRBD2. This CDR3 has 15 residues. Germline CDR1 SSHAT, CDR2 FNYEAQ (reference sequence). The CDR3, as DNA: TGTGCTAGCAGCTTAGGGACTAGCGGGGGTGAGGCCCAGTACTTC. Amino acids: CASSLGTSGGEAQYF.

The chain is built from TRBV20-1 and TRBJ1-1; 8 bases line up with TRBD1. Germline loops: CDR1 DFQATT, CDR2 SNEGSKA (reference sequence). The CDR3 contains 14 residues. V gave up 0 bases and J gave up 2 bases; unmatched junction bases: 2. The CDR3 sequence is CSAREAGGNTEAFF. The DNA of the CDR3 is TGCAGTGCTAGAGAAGCAGGGGGCAACACTGAAGCTTTCTTT.

The genes are TRBV28 and TRBJ1-5, with TRBD1 matching over 7 bases. Germline V lookup: CDR1 MDHEN, CDR2 SYDVKM. The V segment lost 6 bases and the J segment 3 bases; nucleotides outside the gene matches: 14. This CDR3 comprises 17 residues. The DNA for the CDR3 is TGTGCCAGCAGCGGGGACAGAGACTTAGCCTTCAATCAGCCCCAGCATTTT. This encodes CASSGDRDLAFNQPQHF.

This clonotype turned up a few times. V and J are TRBV7-9 and TRBJ2-3; the D call may be TRBD1 or TRBD2 (5 bases each). V dropped 1 base and J dropped 0 bases, with 8 bases sitting between them. The CDR3 runs to 15 residues. Germline V gene sequence: CDR1 SEHNR, CDR2 FQNEAQ (reference sequence). The chain's CDR3 is CASSLGDVSTDTQYF. In nucleotides, the CDR3 is TGTGCCAGCAGCTTAGGGGACGTTAGCACAGATACGCAGTATTTT.